Below, one T cell receptor (beta chain) is given with its context. The germline gives CDR1 LNHNV, CDR2 YYDKDF (reference sequence). V was cut by 8 bases and J by 5 bases, with 15 bases left in between. The CDR3 spans 14 residues. PCR amplification relied on 60 Vbeta primers (plus 13 Jbeta primers). The table came from immunoSEQ multiplex PCR; TCRdb's copy has only in-frame clones and leaves some out. Counted here are roughly 110,000 clones, 70% to 80% occurring once; the ten biggest clones make up 3% to 4%. This specimen belongs to a study of cytomegalovirus exposure and HLA in healthy donors. The sequenced material came from PBMCs. The clonotype was recovered from a man aged 60 to 75 in good health and CMV-seronegative. The chain carries TRBV15 and TRBJ2-2, with a possible D match to TRBD1 (5 bases). The CDR3 DNA reads as TGTGCCACCCGGCGACAGAAGGGGACCGGGGAGCTGTTTTTT. This encodes CATRRQKGTGELFF.